This TCR beta chain came from a study of blood T cell repertoires in COVID-19. This table comes from immunoSEQ multiplex PCR, and its TCRdb copy is limited to in-frame clones, with some not included. The sample records 100,000 to 150,000 clones, more than 70% being singletons. This CDR3 comprises 17 residues. V was clipped by 0 bases and J by 7 bases; unmatched bases: 8. Germline lookup yields CDR1 KGHDR and CDR2 SFDVKD. The receptor was derived from a man in his fifties or sixties with acute or convalescent COVID-19. Sequenced material: peripheral blood. The chain combines TRBV24-1 with TRBJ2-1, with 10 bases lining up with TRBD1. The CDR3 DNA reads TGTGCCACCAGTGATTTGCAAGGGACAGGGGTGAGGAATGAGCAGTTCTTC. Its protein product is CATSDLQGTGVRNEQFF.